The present T cell receptor beta chain was sequenced within a study of control samples from healthy donors and cancer patients. Assay used: immunoSEQ multiplex PCR; TCRdb lists only in-frame clones, some missing. The sample comprises about 110,000 clones, approximately 84% of which are singletons, and 6.5% rests with the top ten. The V end lost 4 bases, the J end lost 8 bases, and 12 bases lay between the germline ends. CDR1 is SGDLS, CDR2 YYNGEE, per germline. The CDR3 runs 12 residues. V gene TRBV9 combines with J gene TRBJ1-2, with a weak D call TRBD1 (6 bases). The TCR was taken from a man aged 18 to 35 in good health. Sequencing used blood. The chain's CDR3 is CASSQGGRGYTF. CDR3 sequence (DNA): TGTGCCAGCAGCCAAGGGGGGAGAGGCTACACCTTC. Filled out from reference TRBV9 and TRBJ1-2, the complete variable domain reads DSGVTQTPKHLITATGQRVTLRCSPRSGDLSVYWYQQSLDQGLQFLIQYYNGEERAKGNILERFSAQQFPDLHSELNLSSLELGDSALYFCASSQGGRGYTFGSGTRLTVV.